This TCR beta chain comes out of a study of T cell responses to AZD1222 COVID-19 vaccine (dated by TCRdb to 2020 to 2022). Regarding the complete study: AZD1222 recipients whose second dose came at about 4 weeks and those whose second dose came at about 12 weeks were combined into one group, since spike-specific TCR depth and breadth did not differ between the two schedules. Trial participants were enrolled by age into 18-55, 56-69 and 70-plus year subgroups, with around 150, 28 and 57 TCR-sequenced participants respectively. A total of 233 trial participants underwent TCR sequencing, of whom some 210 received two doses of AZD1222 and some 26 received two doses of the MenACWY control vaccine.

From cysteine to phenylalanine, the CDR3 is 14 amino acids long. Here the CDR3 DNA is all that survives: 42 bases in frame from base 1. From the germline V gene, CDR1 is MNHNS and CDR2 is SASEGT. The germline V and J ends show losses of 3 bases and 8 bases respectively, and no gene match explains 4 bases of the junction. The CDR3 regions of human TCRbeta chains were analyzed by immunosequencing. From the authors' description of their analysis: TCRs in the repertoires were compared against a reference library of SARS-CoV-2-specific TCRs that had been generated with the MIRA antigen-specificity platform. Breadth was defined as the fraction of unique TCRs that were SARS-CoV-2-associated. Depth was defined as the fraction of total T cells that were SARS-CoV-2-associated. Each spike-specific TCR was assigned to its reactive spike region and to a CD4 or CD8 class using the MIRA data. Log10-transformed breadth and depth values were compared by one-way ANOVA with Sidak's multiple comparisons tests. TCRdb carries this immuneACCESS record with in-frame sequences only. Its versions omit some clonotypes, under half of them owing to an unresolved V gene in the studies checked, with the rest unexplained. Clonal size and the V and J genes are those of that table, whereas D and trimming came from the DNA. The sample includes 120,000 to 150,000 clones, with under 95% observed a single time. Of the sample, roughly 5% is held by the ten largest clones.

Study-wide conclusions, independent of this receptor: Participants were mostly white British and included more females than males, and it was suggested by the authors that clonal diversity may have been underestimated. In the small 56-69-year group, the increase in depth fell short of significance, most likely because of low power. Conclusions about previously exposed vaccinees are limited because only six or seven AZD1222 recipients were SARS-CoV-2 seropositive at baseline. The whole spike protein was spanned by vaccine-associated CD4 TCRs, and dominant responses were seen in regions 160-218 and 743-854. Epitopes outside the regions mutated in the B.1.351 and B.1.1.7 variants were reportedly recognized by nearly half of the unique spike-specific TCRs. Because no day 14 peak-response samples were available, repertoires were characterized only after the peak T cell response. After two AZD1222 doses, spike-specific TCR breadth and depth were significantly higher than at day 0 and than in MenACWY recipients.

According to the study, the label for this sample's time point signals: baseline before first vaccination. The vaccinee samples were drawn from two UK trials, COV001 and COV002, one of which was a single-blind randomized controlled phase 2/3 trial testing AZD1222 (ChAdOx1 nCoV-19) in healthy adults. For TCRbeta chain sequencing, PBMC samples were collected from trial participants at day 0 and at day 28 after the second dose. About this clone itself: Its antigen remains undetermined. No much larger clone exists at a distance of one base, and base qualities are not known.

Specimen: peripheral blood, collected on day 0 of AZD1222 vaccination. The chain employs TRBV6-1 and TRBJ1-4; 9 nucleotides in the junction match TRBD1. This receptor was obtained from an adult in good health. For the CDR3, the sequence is CASSEGQGAEKLFF. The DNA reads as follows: TGTGCCAGCAGTGAGGGACAGGGAGCAGAAAAACTGTTTTTT.